Listed below are T cell receptor beta chains from one sample, sequenced in a study of T cells in Graves' hyperthyroidism and ophthalmopathy. TCRdb passed the multiplex PCR reads through MiXCR, listing each CDR3 protein once. This sample has 300,000 to 400,000 distinct CDR3 sequences; 18% occur once, and the top ten carry around 47%. The source material was blood. These receptors all come from a woman aged 45 to 65 with Graves' hyperthyroidism. Each CDR3 is given with its conserved first and last residue.

J: TRBJ1-2; V: TRBV15; CDR3: CATERLHYGYTF
J: TRBJ2-1; V: TRBV19; CDR3: CASSSGTGGYEQFF
J: TRBJ2-1; V: TRBV6-5; CDR3: CASSYSIGGLEYNEQFF
J: TRBJ2-1; V: TRBV19; CDR3: CASSMGDANNEQFF
J: TRBJ2-2; V: TRBV6-5; CDR3: CASSYGAGELFF
J: TRBJ2-1; V: TRBV11-2; CDR3: CASSGRQGVDEQFF
J: TRBJ2-1; V: TRBV5-6; CDR3: CASSSGPNSYNEQFF
J: TRBJ2-1; V: TRBV20-1; CDR3: CSALQTGNEQFF
J: TRBJ2-3; V: TRBV12-3/TRBV12-4; CDR3: CASSLGFDRETDTQYF
J: TRBJ2-2; V: TRBV6-1; CDR3: CASRADGTGELFF
J: TRBJ1-1; V: TRBV6-5; CDR3: CASSYSWGGTEAFF
J: TRBJ1-1; V: TRBV19; CDR3: CASSIPLGVNTEAFF
J: TRBJ1-6; V: TRBV5-5; CDR3: CASSSDRSYNSPLHF
J: TRBJ2-1; V: TRBV7-9; CDR3: CASRSSGTSPNYNEQFF
J: TRBJ1-2; V: TRBV28; CDR3: CASYGADSYGYTF
J: TRBJ2-3; V: TRBV20-1; CDR3: CSARVPGGLAGGPLTDTQYF
J: TRBJ1-4; V: TRBV28; CDR3: CASSGGFAGRQEKLFF
J: TRBJ2-2; V: TRBV6-1; CDR3: CASINRAATGELFF
J: TRBJ2-2; V: TRBV6-1; CDR3: CASTQLAGNTGELFF
J: TRBJ2-2; V: TRBV7-3; CDR3: CASSLIGGPGTGELFF